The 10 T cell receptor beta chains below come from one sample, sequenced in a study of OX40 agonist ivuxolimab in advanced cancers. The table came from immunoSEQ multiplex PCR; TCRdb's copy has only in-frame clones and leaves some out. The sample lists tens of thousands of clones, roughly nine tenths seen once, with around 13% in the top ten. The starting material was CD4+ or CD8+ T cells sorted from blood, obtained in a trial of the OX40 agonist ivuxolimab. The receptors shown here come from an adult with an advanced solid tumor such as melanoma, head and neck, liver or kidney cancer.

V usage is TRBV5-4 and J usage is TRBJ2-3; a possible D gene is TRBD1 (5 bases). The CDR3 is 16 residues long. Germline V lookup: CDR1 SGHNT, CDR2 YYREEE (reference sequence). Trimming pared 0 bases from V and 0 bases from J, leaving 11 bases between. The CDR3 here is CASSLAHRHSTDTQYF. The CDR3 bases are TGTGCCAGCAGCTTGGCGCACAGGCATAGCACAGATACGCAGTATTTT.

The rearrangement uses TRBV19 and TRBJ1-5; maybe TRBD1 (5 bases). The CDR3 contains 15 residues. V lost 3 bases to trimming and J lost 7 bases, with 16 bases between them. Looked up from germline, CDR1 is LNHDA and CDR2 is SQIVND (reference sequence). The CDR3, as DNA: TGTGCCAGTAGTATGGTCAGGGCGTCTAGACAGCCCCAGCATTTT. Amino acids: CASSMVRASRQPQHF.

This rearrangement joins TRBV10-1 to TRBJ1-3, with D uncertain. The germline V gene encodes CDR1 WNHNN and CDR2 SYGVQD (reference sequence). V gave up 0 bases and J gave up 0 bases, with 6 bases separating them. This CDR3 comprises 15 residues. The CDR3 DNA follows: TGCGCCAGCAGTGAGTCGCGGAACTCTGGAAACACCATATATTTT. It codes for CASSESRNSGNTIYF.

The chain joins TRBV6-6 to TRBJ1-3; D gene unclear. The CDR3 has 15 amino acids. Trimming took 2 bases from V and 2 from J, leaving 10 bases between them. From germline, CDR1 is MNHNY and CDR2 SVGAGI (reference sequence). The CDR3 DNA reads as TGTGCCAGCAGTTACGTTTTGGCGACTGGAAACACCATATATTTT. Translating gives CASSYVLATGNTIYF.

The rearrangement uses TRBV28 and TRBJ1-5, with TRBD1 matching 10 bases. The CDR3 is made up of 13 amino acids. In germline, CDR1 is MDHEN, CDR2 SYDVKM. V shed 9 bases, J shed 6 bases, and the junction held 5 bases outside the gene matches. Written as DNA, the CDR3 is TGTGCCAGTCGACAGGGGGCGTCTCAGCCCCAGCATTTT. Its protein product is CASRQGASQPQHF.

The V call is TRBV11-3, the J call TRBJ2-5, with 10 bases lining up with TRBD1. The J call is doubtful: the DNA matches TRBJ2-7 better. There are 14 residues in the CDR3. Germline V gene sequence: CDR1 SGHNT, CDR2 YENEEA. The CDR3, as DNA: TGTGCCAGCGGACCGGGACAGGGGAGTTCCGAGCAGTACTTC. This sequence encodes CASGPGQGSSEQYF.

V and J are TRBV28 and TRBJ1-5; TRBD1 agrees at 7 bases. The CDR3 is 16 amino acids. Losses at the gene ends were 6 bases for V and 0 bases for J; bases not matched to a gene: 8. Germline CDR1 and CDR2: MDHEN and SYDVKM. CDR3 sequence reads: CASRKTGRGSNQPQHF. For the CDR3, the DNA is TGTGCCAGCAGAAAGACAGGGCGGGGTAGCAATCAGCCCCAGCATTTT.

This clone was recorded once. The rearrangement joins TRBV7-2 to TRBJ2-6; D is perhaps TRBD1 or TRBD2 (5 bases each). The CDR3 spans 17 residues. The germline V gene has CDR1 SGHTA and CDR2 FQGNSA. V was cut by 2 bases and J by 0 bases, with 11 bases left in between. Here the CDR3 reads CASSLRSGSSGANVLTF. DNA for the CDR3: TGTGCCAGCAGCTTAAGGTCAGGGAGCTCTGGGGCCAACGTCCTGACTTTC.

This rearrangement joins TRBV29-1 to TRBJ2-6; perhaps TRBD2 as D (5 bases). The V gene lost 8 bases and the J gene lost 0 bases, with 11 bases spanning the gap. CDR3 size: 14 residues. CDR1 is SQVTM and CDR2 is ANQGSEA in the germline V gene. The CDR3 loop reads CSFRAGSGANVLTF. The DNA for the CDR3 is TGCAGCTTTCGCGCGGGCTCTGGGGCCAACGTCCTGACTTTC.

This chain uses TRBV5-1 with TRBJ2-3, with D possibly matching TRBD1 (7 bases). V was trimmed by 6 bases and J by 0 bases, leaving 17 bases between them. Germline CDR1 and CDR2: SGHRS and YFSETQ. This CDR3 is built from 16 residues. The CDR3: CASTFQGGVSTDTQYF. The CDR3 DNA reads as TGCGCCAGCACCTTTCAGGGGGGCGTTAGCACAGATACGCAGTATTTT.